What follows are 10 T cell receptor beta chains derived from one specimen sequenced in a study of blood T cells in healthy people across ages. It was with a sample-barcoded 5' primer and a J-beta primer mix that a second PCR of roughly 7 to 12 cycles was run. Each CDR3 protein gets one entry after TCRdb re-called the 5' RACE reads with MiXCR. Of over 550,000 distinct CDR3 sequences in the sample, roughly 30% were seen once. The source material was blood. These TCRs come from a woman of 80 years or more in good health.

The sample holds many counts of this clonotype. This chain uses TRBV20-1 with TRBJ2-5; a possible D gene is TRBD2 (5 bases). V lost 6 bases and J 5 bases, leaving 13 bases between the germline ends. Germline V gives CDR1 DFQATT, CDR2 SNEGSKA (reference sequence). The CDR3 sequence is 12 residues long. CDR3 DNA: TGCAGTGCCTCGACGACGGGGGAGACCCAGTACTTC. Its protein product is CSASTTGETQYF.

This clonotype was counted between two and nine times. One end of the junction varies from germline; a read error may be responsible. The V call is TRBV28, the J call TRBJ1-1; TRBD1 agrees at 12 bases. The CDR3 runs 20 residues. Germline V CDR1 and CDR2: MDHEN, SYDVKM. The CDR3 bases are TGTGCCAGCACTTTAACCTCTAAGGGACAGGGGGCGATGAGGAATACTGAAGCTTTCTTT. This codes for CASTLTSKGQGAMRNTEAFF.

The chain couples TRBV30 to TRBJ1-5; D may be TRBD1 (6 bases). The CDR3 extends over 13 amino acids. V dropped 4 bases and J dropped 5 bases, with 12 bases sitting between them. The germline gives CDR1 GTSNPN, CDR2 SVGIG (reference sequence). Here the CDR3 DNA reads TGTGCCTGGACCCGACAGGAGGATCAGCCCCAGCATTTT. Translation gives CAWTRQEDQPQHF.

This rearrangement joins TRBV7-2 to TRBJ1-6; D remains unclear. The V and J ends lost 5 bases and 4 bases respectively, with 15 bases between them. This CDR3 region has 16 residues. CDR1 is SGHTA, CDR2 FQGNSA, per germline. The CDR3 nucleotides are TGTGCCAGCAGCCCCATCCCGGAACGTTATAATTCACCCCTCCACTTT. Translating gives CASSPIPERYNSPLHF.

This clonotype has just a few counts. This chain connects TRBV20-1 to TRBJ1-1; TRBD1 matches at 7 bases. Germline V lookup: CDR1 DFQATT, CDR2 SNEGSKA (reference sequence). The CDR3 spans 13 residues. V shed 3 bases, J shed 1 base, and the junction held 2 bases outside the gene matches. The CDR3 sequence is CSASQGGNTEAFF. The CDR3 DNA reads as TGCAGTGCTAGTCAGGGGGGGAACACTGAAGCTTTCTTT.

The chain has TRBV5-1 and TRBJ2-1, with D perhaps matching TRBD1 (6 bases). Trimming took off 0 bases at V and 3 bases at J, with 13 bases between the two ends. The CDR3 runs to 16 residues. Per the germline V gene, CDR1 is SGHRS and CDR2 is YFSETQ. The CDR3 loop is CASSLAGTPYYNEQFF. CDR3 bases: TGCGCCAGCAGCTTGGCCGGGACACCGTACTACAATGAGCAGTTCTTC. Full variable domain (outside the CDR3, taken from reference TRBV5-1 and TRBJ2-1): KAGVTQTPRYLIKTRGQQVTLSCSPISGHRSVSWYQQTPGQGLQFLFEYFSETQRNKGNFPGRFSGRQFSNSRSEMNVSTLELGDSALYLCASSLAGTPYYNEQFFGPGTRLTVL.

This clonotype was seen more than once but under ten times. The rearrangement uses TRBV20-1 and TRBJ2-7; D remains ambiguous. CDR3 size: 16 residues. CDR1 is DFQATT and CDR2 is SNEGSKA in the germline V gene (reference sequence). V was trimmed by 0 bases and J by 0 bases, leaving 15 bases between them. The CDR3 DNA follows: TGCAGTGCTAGAGATTGGGCAGCCGAATTCTCCTACGAGCAGTACTTC. Protein product: CSARDWAAEFSYEQYF.

The chain has TRBV15 and TRBJ2-4, with 7 bases identical to TRBD1. The V gene end was trimmed by 0 bases and the J gene end by 15 bases; junction bases not matched to a gene: 14. This CDR3 comprises 15 residues. Germline CDR1 is LNHNV and CDR2 is YYDKDF (reference sequence). CDR3 sequence reads: CATSRDRGRGTNTYF. CDR3 in DNA: TGTGCCACCAGCAGAGATCGCGGCAGGGGGACGAACACGTACTTC. Combining the CDR3 with reference TRBV15 and TRBJ2-4 gives the whole variable domain DAMVIQNPRYQVTQFGKPVTLSCSQTLNHNVMYWYQQKSSQAPKLLFHYYDKDFNNEADTPDNFQSRRPNTSFCFLDIRSPGLGDTAMYLCATSRDRGRGTNTYFGAGTRLSVL.

About this clonotype itself: A clone one base away is much larger, so this may be a read error. The chain is built from TRBV6-1 and TRBJ2-1, with 11 bases aligning to TRBD2. Germline V gene data show CDR1 as MNHNS and CDR2 as SASEGT. V lost 0 bases and J lost 10; bases outside the gene matches: 5. This CDR3 has 15 amino acids. CDR3 region: CASSEAGTSGYEQFF. Here the CDR3 DNA reads TGTGCCAGCAGTGAAGCAGGGACTAGCGGCTACGAGCAGTTCTTC.

CDR3 sequence: CASSRLRGEQYF. CDR3 DNA: TGTGCCAGCAGCCGCCTTAGGGGCGAGCAGTACTTC. J is TRBJ2-7 and V is TRBV7-2, with D perhaps TRBD1 (5 bases). The CDR3 has 12 residues. V gave up 5 bases and J gave up 6 bases, with 11 bases separating them. Germline CDR1 SGHTA, CDR2 FQGNSA.